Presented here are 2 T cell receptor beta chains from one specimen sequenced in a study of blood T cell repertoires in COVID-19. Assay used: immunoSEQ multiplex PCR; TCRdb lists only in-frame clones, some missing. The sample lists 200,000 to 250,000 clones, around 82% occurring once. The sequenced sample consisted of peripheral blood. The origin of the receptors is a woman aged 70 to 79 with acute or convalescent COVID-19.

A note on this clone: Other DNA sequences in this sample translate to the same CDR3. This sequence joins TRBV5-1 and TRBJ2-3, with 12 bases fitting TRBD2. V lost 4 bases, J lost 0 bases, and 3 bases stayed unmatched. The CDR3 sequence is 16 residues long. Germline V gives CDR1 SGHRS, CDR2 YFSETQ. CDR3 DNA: TGCGCCAGCAGCCTGGGGACTAGCGGGAGCACAGATACGCAGTATTTT. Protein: CASSLGTSGSTDTQYF.

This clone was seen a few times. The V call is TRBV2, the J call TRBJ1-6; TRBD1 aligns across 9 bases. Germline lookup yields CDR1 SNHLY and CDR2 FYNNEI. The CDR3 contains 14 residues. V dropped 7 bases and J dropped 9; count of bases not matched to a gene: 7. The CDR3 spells CASTGDRAPSPLHF. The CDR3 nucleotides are TGTGCCAGCACCGGGGACAGGGCCCCTTCACCCCTCCACTTT.